A selection of T cell receptor beta chains follows, all from one sample in a study of T cell repertoires in cytomegalovirus infection. TCRdb re-analysed the reads in MiXCR, keeping a single row per CDR3 protein. This repertoire shows roughly 230,000 distinct CDR3 sequences, approximately 7% found once; its top ten account for around 6%. Specimen: PBMCs. These receptors were collected from a human donor in good health (CMV status not recorded). Some clones in this sample may be carry-over from other donors' samples. Both conserved end residues are part of each CDR3. Fields, in order: clone size, J gene, V gene, CDR3 length, D gene, CDR3 protein, CDR3 DNA. The D gene is left open where the match is weak. The size entry is marked missing in some rows and otherwise reads once, few, many or a size class.

many | TRBJ1-1 | TRBV7-2 | 14 | - | CASSPSGRDTEAFF | TGTGCCAGCAGCCCCTCGGGGAGGGACACTGAAGCTTTCTTT
many | TRBJ2-3 | TRBV29-1 | 16 | - | CSGGPLGGGASDTQYF | TGCAGCGGTGGGCCTCTTGGGGGGGGGGCTTCAGATACGCAGTATTTT
many | TRBJ2-1 | TRBV7-9 | 15 | - | CASSLAGTQNNEQFF | TGTGCCAGCAGCTTAGCCGGGACCCAAAACAATGAGCAGTTCTTC
many | TRBJ2-3 | TRBV2 | 17 | TRBD1 | CASSKDRGNTNTDTQYF | TGTGCCAGCAGTAAAGACAGGGGAAATACTAACACAGATACGCAGTATTTT
many | TRBJ2-3 | TRBV20-1 | 14 | - | CSAPDTHSTDTQYF | TGCAGTGCTCCCGACACTCATAGCACAGATACGCAGTATTTT
many | TRBJ1-1 | TRBV4-1 | 16 | - | CASSPRFREPNTEAFF | TGCGCCAGCAGTCCAAGATTTAGGGAACCGAACACTGAAGCTTTCTTT
many | TRBJ2-1 | TRBV28 | 16 | TRBD1 | CASSMTGRASYNEQFF | TGTGCCAGCAGCATGACAGGGCGGGCATCCTACAATGAGCAGTTCTTC
many | TRBJ2-7 | TRBV19 | 16 | TRBD1 | CASSTSWTGGIAEQYF | TGTGCCAGTAGTACTTCTTGGACAGGGGGGATTGCCGAGCAGTACTTC
many | TRBJ1-1 | TRBV2 | 16 | - | CASSELASLGIAEAFF | TGTGCCAGCAGTGAATTGGCGTCCTTGGGGATCGCTGAAGCTTTCTTT
many | TRBJ1-5 | TRBV7-2 | 16 | - | CASSLAPGFIGQPQHF | TGTGCCAGCAGCTTAGCGCCAGGGTTTATTGGTCAGCCCCAGCATTTT
- | TRBJ2-1 | TRBV5-1 | 15 | TRBD2 | CASSWSGGAFNEQFF | TGCGCCAGCAGCTGGAGCGGGGGGGCATTTAATGAGCAGTTCTTC
many | TRBJ1-5 | TRBV7-2 | 16 | - | CASSSTRWGDGQPQHF | TGTGCCAGCAGCTCAACTCGGTGGGGGGATGGTCAGCCCCAGCATTTT
many | TRBJ2-3 | TRBV28 | 17 | - | CASSSQQGRSSTDTQYF | TGTGCCAGCAGTTCACAACAGGGAAGATCTAGCACAGATACGCAGTATTTT
many | TRBJ1-4 | TRBV7-9 | 17 | - | CASSFLPPGYPNEKLFF | TGTGCCAGCAGCTTCCTGCCTCCAGGGTATCCTAATGAAAAACTGTTTTTT
many | TRBJ2-1 | TRBV6-2/TRBV6-3 | 15 | - | CASSFLRRKGDEQFF | TGTGCCAGCAGTTTTTTGAGGAGGAAGGGAGATGAGCAGTTCTTC
many | TRBJ2-1 | TRBV7-7 | 12 | - | CASSSRDSEQFF | TGTGCTAGCAGCTCCAGGGACTCGGAGCAGTTCTTC
many | TRBJ2-5 | TRBV28 | 14 | - | CASSSDITQETQYF | TGTGCCAGCAGCTCGGACATCACCCAAGAGACCCAGTACTTC
many | TRBJ2-3 | TRBV14 | 17 | TRBD2 | CASSIWASGPGTDTQYF | TGTGCCAGCAGTATATGGGCTAGCGGGCCTGGCACAGATACGCAGTATTTT
- | TRBJ1-5 | TRBV28 | 15 | TRBD1 | CASSPWTGVNQPQHF | TGTGCCAGCAGTCCATGGACAGGCGTCAATCAGCCCCAGCATTTT
many | TRBJ1-2 | TRBV5-1 | 14 | - | CASSPDGQGYGYTF | TGCGCCAGCAGCCCGGACGGGCAAGGCTATGGCTACACCTTC
few | TRBJ2-5 | TRBV15 | 13 | - | CATSPRGGETQYF | TGTGCCACCAGCCCAAGGGGGGGAGAGACCCAGTACTTC
many | TRBJ2-5 | TRBV29-1 | 11 | - | CSVEVRETQYF | TGCAGCGTTGAAGTGAGAGAGACCCAGTACTTC
few | TRBJ2-7 | TRBV20-1 | 14 | TRBD2 | CSASPSGGAYEQYF | TGCAGTGCTAGTCCTAGCGGGGGGGCCTACGAGCAGTACTTC
many | TRBJ2-7 | TRBV6-2/TRBV6-3 | 11 | - | CASSYWLEQYF | TGTGCCAGCAGTTACTGGCTCGAGCAGTACTTC
few | TRBJ1-2 | TRBV20-1 | 16 | - | CSARSAGQGINYGYTF | TGCAGTGCTAGGTCTGCGGGCCAGGGGATTAACTATGGCTACACCTTC
many | TRBJ2-2 | TRBV5-6 | 15 | - | CASSLGGASTGELFF | TGTGCCAGCAGCTTGGGGGGGGCGAGCACCGGGGAGCTGTTTTTT
many | TRBJ1-1 | TRBV9 | 14 | TRBD1 | CASSPRDRGTEAFF | TGTGCCAGCAGCCCGAGGGACAGGGGAACTGAAGCTTTCTTT